What follows are 19 T cell receptor beta chains derived from one specimen sequenced in a study of blood T cells in healthy people across ages. A second PCR of about 6 to 12 cycles used a sample-barcoded 5' primer and a J-beta primer mix. TCRdb called the 5' RACE reads again in MiXCR, with one record for every CDR3 protein. In the table there are roughly 1,100,000 distinct CDR3 sequences, 25% of which are singletons. This sample was shared with a second study, whose subject was T cells of mothers and their children.

Sequencing was carried out using blood. These receptor sequences come from a girl aged 2-15 years in good health.

This clonotype was seen a few times. V gene TRBV7-2 combines with J gene TRBJ2-1; D gene ambiguous. Trimming shortened V by 2 bases and J by 12 bases, and 11 bases separated the two germline ends. The CDR3 loop spans 12 amino acids. Per germline, CDR1 SGHTA and CDR2 FQGNSA. The CDR3 loop is CASSLMGIAQFF. The CDR3 region has the DNA TGTGCCAGCAGCTTAATGGGGATTGCGCAGTTCTTC. The variable domain in full, completed from reference TRBV7-2 and TRBJ2-1, reads GAGVSQSPSNKVTEKGKDVELRCDPISGHTALYWYRQSLGQGLEFLIYFQGNSAPDKSGLPSDRFSAERTGGSVSTLTIQRTQQEDSAVYLCASSLMGIAQFFGPGTRLTVL.

This clonotype was observed a few times. The V gene is TRBV20-1, the J gene TRBJ1-3; D is undetermined. CDR3 length: 15 amino acids. V shed 4 bases and J shed 0 bases, with 13 bases lying between them. Germline-derived CDR1 and CDR2 are DFQATT and SNEGSKA (reference sequence). CDR3 coding DNA: TGCAGTGCTAACCCTCGGATCAACTCTGGAAACACCATATATTTT. It is translated as CSANPRINSGNTIYF.

This sequence joins TRBV28 and TRBJ2-3, with 14 bases aligning to TRBD2. This CDR3 is built from 19 residues. The V and J ends lost 6 bases and 2 bases, in that order; junction bases with no gene match: 13. Germline CDR1 and CDR2: MDHEN and SYDVKM. The CDR3 region has the DNA TGTGCCAGCAGAAGACTAGCGGGAGGGGGGGACGAAGTCACAGATACGCAGTATTTT. This translates into CASRRLAGGGDEVTDTQYF.

Many counts were recorded for this clonotype. This chain connects TRBV27 to TRBJ1-1; the D is unclear. The V end was cut by 4 bases, the J end by 1 base, with 10 bases between. The CDR3 contains 14 residues. Germline V gene data show CDR1 as MNHEY and CDR2 as SMNVEV (reference sequence). CDR3 loop: CASSWSSPNTEAFF. DNA for the CDR3: TGTGCCAGCAGTTGGAGCAGCCCGAACACTGAAGCTTTCTTT.

This clonotype was seen more than once but under ten times. The J gene is TRBJ1-5, the V gene TRBV29-1; D remains unclear. The CDR3 spans 13 residues. Germline V lookup: CDR1 SQVTM, CDR2 ANQGSEA. Trimming pared 3 bases from V and 7 bases from J, leaving 13 bases between. The chain's CDR3 is CSVEYAGRQPQHF. The CDR3 DNA reads as TGCAGCGTTGAGTATGCGGGCCGACAGCCCCAGCATTTT.

The CDR3 protein is CASSQGHTLEKLFF. The CDR3 bases are TGTGCCAGCAGTCAGGGGCACACCCTTGAAAAACTGTTTTTT. The V and J genes are TRBV12-3 or TRBV12-4 and TRBJ1-4; possible D gene TRBD1, 6 bases. V was clipped by 5 bases and J by 7 bases, with 14 bases between them. This CDR3 spans 14 amino acids.

The genes are TRBV12-3 or TRBV12-4 and TRBJ2-5; 8 bases align to TRBD1. The CDR3 sequence is 14 residues long. The junction had 8 bases not matched to a gene; V was cut back by 6 bases and J by 5 bases. CDR3 sequence: CASSDRGGEETQYF. DNA of the CDR3: TGTGCCAGCAGCGACAGGGGAGGAGAGGAGACCCAGTACTTC.

The CDR3 spells CSALAGVRNEQFF. In DNA, the CDR3 is TGCAGTGCTTTAGCGGGAGTTCGCAATGAGCAGTTCTTC. The chain recombines TRBV20-1 with TRBJ2-1, with 9 bases that match TRBD2. Germline V gives CDR1 DFQATT, CDR2 SNEGSKA (reference sequence). V dropped 5 bases and J dropped 6; count of bases not matched to a gene: 5. This CDR3 region has 13 residues.

In this sample, this clonotype turned up a few times. This chain links TRBV4-3 with TRBJ1-1, with no clear D. The V end lost 1 base, the J end lost 1 base, and 10 bases lay between the germline ends. Germline V gene sequence: CDR1 LGHNA, CDR2 YSLEER. The CDR3 loop spans 15 amino acids. The CDR3 DNA reads as TGCGCCAGCAGCCAAGCTTGGGTTGGGAACACTGAAGCTTTCTTT. This sequence encodes CASSQAWVGNTEAFF.

This clonotype turned up a few times. This rearrangement joins TRBV7-9 to TRBJ2-5, with TRBD2 as a possible D gene (6 bases). This CDR3 is built from 18 residues. Per the germline V gene, CDR1 is SEHNR and CDR2 is FQNEAQ (reference sequence). Trimming pared 5 bases from V and 5 bases from J, leaving 27 bases between. This chain's CDR3 is CASSIGASADLSLETQYF. DNA for the CDR3: TGTGCCAGCAGCATTGGTGCTAGCGCCGACCTTTCGTTGGAGACCCAGTACTTC.

The chain carries TRBV18 and TRBJ2-2; 7 nucleotides agree with TRBD1. CDR3 length equals 13 residues. The germline V gene has CDR1 KGHSH and CDR2 LQKENI. The junction had 4 bases not matched to a gene; V was cut back by 5 bases and J by 7 bases. The chain's CDR3 is CASSTTGIGELFF. Written as DNA, the CDR3 is TGTGCCAGCTCAACGACAGGGATCGGGGAGCTGTTTTTT. The whole variable domain, filled in from reference TRBV18 and TRBJ2-2, reads NAGVMQNPRHLVRRRGQEARLRCSPMKGHSHVYWYRQLPEEGLKFMVYLQKENIIDESGMPKERFSAEFPKEGPSILRIQQVVRGDSAAYFCASSTTGIGELFFGEGSRLTVL.

The chain links TRBV5-5 to TRBJ1-5; possible D gene TRBD1, 6 bases. The V end lost 1 base, the J end lost 2 bases, and 13 bases lay between the germline ends. The CDR3 is 16 residues long. The germline CDR1 and CDR2 sequences are SGHKS and YYEKEE (reference sequence). CDR3: CASSLFSRGRNQPQHF. In nucleotides, the CDR3 is TGTGCCAGCAGCTTGTTTTCCAGGGGCCGCAATCAGCCCCAGCATTTT.

Only a few counts were recorded for this clonotype. This sequence joins TRBV7-9 and TRBJ2-4; 9 bases fit TRBD1. The CDR3 covers 14 residues. Looked up from germline, CDR1 is SEHNR and CDR2 is FQNEAQ (reference sequence). J gave up 9 bases and V 1 base, and 4 bases lay outside the gene matches. In DNA form, the CDR3 reads TGTGCCAGCAGCTTAGGATTGACAGGGGGCATTCAGTACTTC. Amino acids: CASSLGLTGGIQYF.

The J gene is TRBJ2-1, the V gene TRBV9; TRBD2 is a possible D gene (5 bases). Looked up from germline, CDR1 is SGDLS and CDR2 is YYNGEE. This CDR3 region has 17 residues. V was clipped by 5 bases and J by 7 bases, with 25 bases between them. CDR3 sequence (DNA): TGTGCCAGCAGTAGTCAAACCGGGATACAGAATATTAATGAGCAGTTCTTC. Translated: CASSSQTGIQNINEQFF.

The CDR3 protein is CSDLPSQGYSKQYF. CDR3 bases: TGCAGCGACCTTCCCTCCCAAGGGTATTCGAAGCAGTATTTT. The rearrangement uses TRBV29-1 and TRBJ2-3; no reliable D call. CDR3 length: 14 residues. V was cut by 7 bases and J by 11 bases, with 25 bases left in between. Germline V lookup: CDR1 SQVTM, CDR2 ANQGSEA.

The chain recombines TRBV14 with TRBJ2-7, with a possible D match to TRBD2 (6 bases). The better agreement between TRBJ2-5 and the DNA end casts doubt on the J call. CDR1 is SGHDN, CDR2 FVKESK, per germline. The CDR3 contains 15 residues. CDR3 amino acids: CASSTLASTLETQYF. In nucleotides, the CDR3 is TGTGCCAGCAGCACCCTAGCGTCAACCCTGGAGACCCAGTACTTC.

V and J are TRBV28 and TRBJ1-4; TRBD1 is a possible D gene (5 bases). The CDR3 sequence is 13 residues long. Germline assignment: CDR1 MDHEN and CDR2 SYDVKM. V was trimmed by 8 bases and J by 6 bases, leaving 13 bases between them. The CDR3 region is CASAYRLDEKLFF. CDR3 coding DNA: TGTGCCAGCGCCTACAGGCTAGATGAAAAACTGTTTTTT.

This clonotype was counted a few times. The chain employs TRBV7-9 and TRBJ1-2, with D possibly TRBD1 on 5 matching bases. The V gene's germline CDR1 is SEHNR and CDR2 FQNEAQ (reference sequence). The CDR3 spans 12 residues. Trimming cost V 6 bases and J 6 bases, with 11 bases left between them. The CDR3 coding sequence is TGTGCCAGCAGGAGTACACAGGATGGCTACACCTTC. As protein: CASRSTQDGYTF. The whole variable domain, filled in from reference TRBV7-9 and TRBJ1-2, reads DTGVSQNPRHKITKRGQNVTFRCDPISEHNRLYWYRQTLGQGPEFLTYFQNEAQLEKSRLLSDRFSAERPKGSFSTLEIQRTEQGDSAMYLCASRSTQDGYTFGSGTRLTVV.

This clonotype was seen more than once but under ten times. The chain combines TRBV29-1 with TRBJ1-2, with D uncertain. V was trimmed by 1 base and J by 14 bases, leaving 14 bases between them. There are 11 residues in the CDR3. The germline V gene has CDR1 SQVTM and CDR2 ANQGSEA. The CDR3 is CSVEGASPGTF. The CDR3 region has the DNA TGCAGCGTTGAAGGCGCGAGTCCGGGGACCTTC. The whole variable domain, remainder taken from reference TRBV29-1 and TRBJ1-2, is SAVISQKPSRDICQRGTSLTIQCQVDSQVTMMFWYRQQPGQSLTLIATANQGSEATYESGFVIDKFPISRPNLTFSTLTVSNMSPEDSSIYLCSVEGASPGTFGSGTRLTVV.